Below are 24 T cell receptor beta chains sequenced from a single sample in a study of T cell responses to AZD1222 COVID-19 vaccine. TCRdb's copy holds only in-frame clones and misses some; the assay was immunoSEQ multiplex PCR. The sample holds fewer than 200,000 clones, 90% to 95% seen once. Source: peripheral blood, taken 28 days after the second dose of the MenACWY control vaccine. The receptors originated from an adult who received the MenACWY meningococcal vaccine as a control.

The chain employs TRBV15 and TRBJ1-1, with a possible D match to TRBD1 (6 bases). With 1 base removed from V and 5 bases from J, the gap between germline ends came to 11 bases. The germline V gene has CDR1 LNHNV and CDR2 YYDKDF (reference sequence). The CDR3 is made up of 14 amino acids. The CDR3 DNA follows: TGTGCCACCAGCAGAGTGACAGGAGGGACTGAAGCTTTCTTT. Translated: CATSRVTGGTEAFF.

V is TRBV5-4 and J is TRBJ1-3; perhaps TRBD1 as D (5 bases). Trimming left V 4 bases short and J 4 bases short, with 15 bases between. Germline loops: CDR1 SGHNT, CDR2 YYREEE (reference sequence). This CDR3 contains 15 residues. CDR3 DNA: TGTGCCAGCAGCCCTGGCGCGGGGCCAGGAAACACCATATATTTT. Protein sequence: CASSPGAGPGNTIYF.

V gene TRBV18 combines with J gene TRBJ2-1; TRBD1 might be the D (5 bases). The ends were cut back, 8 bases at V and 7 bases at J, with 21 bases in the middle. Germline V gene data show CDR1 as KGHSH and CDR2 as LQKENI. There are 15 residues in the CDR3. The DNA of the CDR3 is TGTGCCAGCCCCCCAGTCCAGGGTCTTCCGAATGAGCAGTTCTTC. Translated: CASPPVQGLPNEQFF.

This clone has a single count. The V and J genes are TRBV9 and TRBJ1-5; a weak D match, TRBD1 (5 bases). Germline lookup yields CDR1 SGDLS and CDR2 YYNGEE. With 3 bases removed from V and 4 bases from J, the gap between germline ends came to 11 bases. CDR3 length: 14 residues. For the CDR3, the DNA is TGTGCCAGCAGCGCCCAGGGCCGAAATCAGCCCCAGCATTTT. It yields the protein CASSAQGRNQPQHF.

J is TRBJ2-7 and V is TRBV11-3, with TRBD2 matching over 15 bases. The CDR3 runs 14 residues. Germline-derived CDR1 and CDR2 are SGHNT and YENEEA. V trimming: 4 bases; J trimming: 6 bases; junction bases outside the gene matches: 1. The CDR3 loop reads CASSWGLAGGEQYF. The CDR3 DNA reads TGTGCCAGCAGCTGGGGACTAGCGGGAGGCGAGCAGTACTTC.

This clone was seen once. The V call is TRBV29-1, the J call TRBJ2-2, with 10 bases lining up with TRBD1. Germline CDR1 reads SQVTM; CDR2 reads ANQGSEA. V lost 5 bases to trimming and J lost 3 bases; unmatched junction nucleotides: 6. The CDR3 length is 15 residues. CDR3 coding DNA: TGCAGCGTTCTTAGGACAGGGGGGGACACCGGGGAGCTGTTTTTT. This translates into CSVLRTGGDTGELFF.

V usage is TRBV3-1 (or the pseudogene TRBV3-2) and J usage is TRBJ2-1; 9 bases align to TRBD2. The trim removed 5 bases at V and 0 bases at J, leaving 5 bases unmatched. The germline gives CDR1 LGHDT, CDR2 YNNKEL (reference sequence). The CDR3 is 16 residues long. CDR3 sequence (DNA): TGTGCCAGCAGCGAGAGCGGGAGGAGCTCCTACAATGAGCAGTTCTTC. This translates into CASSESGRSSYNEQFF.

J is TRBJ2-3 and V is TRBV19; a possible D gene is TRBD1 (5 bases). The CDR3 consists of 15 residues. The germline V gene encodes CDR1 LNHDA and CDR2 SQIVND (reference sequence). V dropped 5 bases and J dropped 7 bases, with 19 bases sitting between them. Here the CDR3 reads CASSRYGATGNTQYF. CDR3 nucleotides: TGTGCCAGTAGTCGATATGGGGCTACCGGAAATACGCAGTATTTT.

The V and J genes are TRBV9 and TRBJ1-5; TRBD1 matches 7 bases. The CDR3 is 14 amino acids. With 2 bases clipped from V and 4 bases from J, the junction kept 3 bases outside the gene matches. Germline assignment: CDR1 SGDLS and CDR2 YYNGEE. The CDR3 bases are TGTGCCAGCAGCGTTGGGACAGCTAATCAGCCCCAGCATTTT. This gives the protein CASSVGTANQPQHF.

The chain carries TRBV11-2 and TRBJ2-5; D ambiguous. The CDR3 loop spans 11 amino acids. Germline V gene lookup returns CDR1 SGHAT and CDR2 FQNNGV. The V gene lost 5 bases and the J gene lost 7 bases, with 8 bases spanning the gap. The CDR3, as DNA: TGTGCCAGCAGCCGGATAGGGACCCAGTACTTC. Its protein is CASSRIGTQYF. The whole variable domain, filled in from reference TRBV11-2 and TRBJ2-5, reads EAGVAQSPRYKIIEKRQSVAFWCNPISGHATLYWYQQILGQGPKLLIQFQNNGVVDDSQLPKDRFSAERLKGVDSTLKIQPAKLEDSAVYLCASSRIGTQYFGPGTRLLVL.

CDR3 nucleotides: TGTGCCAGCAGTTCTCCGAATGGGGTCGGGACTAGGAACCACGAGCAGTACTTC. Its protein product is CASSSPNGVGTRNHEQYF. The chain uses TRBV27 and TRBJ2-7, with TRBD2 identical over 8 bases. Trimming removed 4 bases from V and 5 bases from J; junction bases left unmatched: 19. Germline V gene data show CDR1 as MNHEY and CDR2 as SMNVEV (reference sequence). This CDR3 is 18 amino acids long.

This clone was found once. The V and J genes are TRBV11-3 and TRBJ2-5; no clear D gene. CDR1 and CDR2 (germline): SGHNT, YENEEA. This CDR3 is built from 14 residues. Trimming stripped 5 bases from V and 3 bases from J, with 13 bases between. CDR3 bases: TGTGCCAGCAGCCCCTGGACGGTTAAAGAGACCCAGTACTTC. It codes for CASSPWTVKETQYF.

The rearrangement uses TRBV7-2 and TRBJ2-3, with 13 bases matching TRBD2. V lost 1 base and J lost 2; bases outside the gene matches: 3. Looked up from germline, CDR1 is SGHTA and CDR2 is FQGNSA. This CDR3 comprises 17 residues. DNA for the CDR3: TGTGCCAGCAGCTTAGGACTAGCGGGAGGAGTCACAGATACGCAGTATTTT. This sequence encodes CASSLGLAGGVTDTQYF.

The rearrangement joins TRBV30 to TRBJ2-1, with 9 bases fitting TRBD2. The germline CDR1 and CDR2 sequences are GTSNPN and SVGIG (reference sequence). The V and J ends lost 0 bases and 7 bases, in that order; junction bases with no gene match: 4. The CDR3 contains 14 residues. This CDR3 reads CAWSVAGGRNEQFF. The DNA for the CDR3 is TGTGCCTGGAGTGTAGCGGGAGGACGAAATGAGCAGTTCTTC.

V usage is TRBV7-8 and J usage is TRBJ2-6; D remains ambiguous. Trimming left V 1 base short and J 9 bases short, with 10 bases between. Germline CDR1 and CDR2: SGHVS and FQNEAQ. The CDR3 extends over 14 amino acids. CDR3 region: CASSLEARGNVLTF. CDR3 DNA sequence: TGTGCCAGCAGCTTAGAAGCCAGAGGCAACGTCCTGACTTTC.

This rearrangement joins TRBV11-2 to TRBJ2-2; D is perhaps TRBD1 or TRBD2 (5 bases each). The CDR3 contains 15 residues. Deletions cut 5 bases from V and 2 bases from J, with 12 bases between. Germline V gene lookup returns CDR1 SGHAT and CDR2 FQNNGV. Here the CDR3 reads CASSPPGPNTGELFF. Written as DNA, the CDR3 is TGTGCCAGCAGCCCTCCGGGACCCAACACCGGGGAGCTGTTTTTT.

The chain combines TRBV9 with TRBJ2-1; D gene ambiguous. The V and J ends lost 1 base and 7 bases respectively, with 9 bases between them. The CDR3 covers 13 residues. The germline V gene encodes CDR1 SGDLS and CDR2 YYNGEE. The CDR3 spells CASSVKFGNEQFF. The DNA for the CDR3 is TGTGCCAGCAGCGTAAAGTTTGGGAATGAGCAGTTCTTC.

V gene TRBV19 combines with J gene TRBJ1-5; 9 positions match TRBD1. The CDR3 is made up of 14 amino acids. Looked up from germline, CDR1 is LNHDA and CDR2 is SQIVND (reference sequence). Trimming took 7 bases from V and 5 from J; bases not matched to a gene: 6. The CDR3 nucleotides are TGTGCCAGTACAGGACAGGGGAAGTATCAGCCCCAGCATTTT. Its translation is CASTGQGKYQPQHF.

V and J are TRBV28 and TRBJ2-1; 14 bases line up with TRBD2. CDR1 is MDHEN and CDR2 is SYDVKM in the germline V gene. The CDR3 sequence is 15 residues long. V gave up 6 bases and J gave up 8 bases; unmatched junction bases: 6. The DNA of the CDR3 is TGTGCCAGCAGCCCCGGGACTAGCGGGAGTCATGAGCAGTTCTTC. It yields the protein CASSPGTSGSHEQFF. Combining the CDR3 with reference TRBV28 and TRBJ2-1 gives the whole variable domain DVKVTQSSRYLVKRTGEKVFLECVQDMDHENMFWYRQDPGLGLRLIYFSYDVKMKEKGDIPEGYSVSREKKERFSLILESASTNQTSMYLCASSPGTSGSHEQFFGPGTRLTVL.

DNA of the CDR3: TGTGCCAGCAGCCCCGGGGGAAACACCGGGGAGCTGTTTTTT. Translated: CASSPGGNTGELFF. The chain has TRBV7-8 and TRBJ2-2; a possible D gene is TRBD2 (6 bases). CDR1 is SGHVS, CDR2 FQNEAQ, per germline. With 5 bases removed from V and 2 bases from J, the gap between germline ends came to 9 bases. The length of the CDR3 is 14 residues.

This chain connects TRBV18 to TRBJ1-2; 7 bases are a match to TRBD1. This CDR3 comprises 14 residues. With V trimmed by 4 bases and J by 5 bases, 7 bases remained unmatched. CDR1 is KGHSH and CDR2 is LQKENI in the germline V gene. This CDR3 is CASSLFDREYGYTF. The CDR3 coding sequence is TGTGCCAGCTCACTCTTTGACAGGGAGTATGGCTACACCTTC.

This clone was counted between two and nine times. This chain joins TRBV19 and TRBJ2-2; no reliable D call. The length of the CDR3 is 13 residues. V shed 5 bases and J shed 3 bases, with 7 bases lying between them. Germline V gene lookup returns CDR1 LNHDA and CDR2 SQIVND (reference sequence). The CDR3 loop is CASSVQDTGELFF. The CDR3 nucleotides are TGTGCCAGTAGTGTTCAGGACACCGGGGAGCTGTTTTTT.

The chain has TRBV12-5 and TRBJ1-3; D gene ambiguous. CDR3 length: 11 amino acids. Trimming took 6 bases from V and 8 from J, leaving 8 bases between them. CDR1 is LGHNT and CDR2 is FRNRAP in the germline V gene. The CDR3 nucleotides are TGTGCTAGTGGGGTGTGGGACACCATATATTTT. Amino acids: CASGVWDTIYF.

V and J are TRBV6-2 or TRBV6-3 and TRBJ2-1, with D uncertain. The CDR3 spans 13 residues. Germline CDR1 is MNHEY and CDR2 is SVGEGT. V lost 2 bases, J lost 9 bases, and 11 bases lay in between. This chain's CDR3 is CASSYALRGEQFF. The CDR3 nucleotides are TGTGCCAGCAGTTACGCCTTACGCGGTGAGCAGTTCTTC.